Sequencing of this T cell receptor (beta chain) was carried out in a study of control samples from healthy donors and cancer patients. Some clones are missing from TCRdb's copy, which holds only in-frame ones; the method was immunoSEQ multiplex PCR. This table holds under 95,000 clones, more than 80% found once. Trimming at V came to 5 bases and at J to 0 bases, leaving 3 bases not matched to a gene. The CDR3 consists of 14 residues. Germline V CDR1 and CDR2: SGHTA, FQGNSA. This clone occurred once. This TCR came from a man in his fifties or sixties in good health. Sequencing input: blood. The V and J genes are TRBV7-2 and TRBJ1-2, with 7 positions matching TRBD1. The CDR3 loop reads CASSLGTANYGYTF. Written as DNA, the CDR3 is TGTGCCAGCAGCCTCGGGACAGCTAACTATGGCTACACCTTC.